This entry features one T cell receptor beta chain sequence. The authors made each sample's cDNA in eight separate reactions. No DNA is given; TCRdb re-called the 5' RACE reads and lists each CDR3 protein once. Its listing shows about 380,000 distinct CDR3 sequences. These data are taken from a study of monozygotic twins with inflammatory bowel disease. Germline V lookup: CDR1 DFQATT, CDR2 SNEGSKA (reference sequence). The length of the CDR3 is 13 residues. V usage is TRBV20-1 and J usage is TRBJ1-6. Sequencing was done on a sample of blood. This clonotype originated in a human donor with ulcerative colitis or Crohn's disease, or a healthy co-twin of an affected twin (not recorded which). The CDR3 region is CSARSHLNSPLHF.